This entry is about one T cell receptor (beta chain). Its antigen is still unknown. CDR3 length: 12 residues. Trimming removed 1 base from V and 14 bases from J, with 14 bases in between. The germline CDR1 and CDR2 sequences are KGHSH and LQKENI. The data stem from a study of cytomegalovirus exposure and HLA in healthy donors. Study results and caveats: Analysis performed later found more than 15,000 TCR beta sequences associated with HLA alleles at 0.05 false discovery rate.

With 60 Vbeta and 13 Jbeta primers, the PCR was carried out. The assay was immunoSEQ multiplex PCR, and TCRdb's table has in-frame clones only and misses some. The sample includes around 99,000 clones, roughly 70% of them seen just once. This sequence originates from a woman between 40 and 50 years old in good health and CMV-seropositive. The sequenced sample was PBMCs. This chain uses TRBV18 with TRBJ2-5; D possibly corresponds to TRBD1 (5 bases). CDR3 residues: CASSPQTDLHYF. Here the CDR3 DNA reads TGTGCCAGCTCACCACAGACAGACCTCCACTACTTC.